The clone carrying this T cell receptor (beta chain) was detected many times. It was by quantitative 5'-RACE with molecular barcodes that TCR beta libraries were made. TCRdb independently ran MiXCR on the 5' RACE reads; one entry per CDR3 protein. The sample carries 150,000 to 200,000 distinct CDR3 sequences, about 17% recorded once. The V end was cut by 4 bases, the J end by 0 bases, with 8 bases between. The germline CDR1 and CDR2 sequences are SGHRS and YFSETQ. The CDR3 runs 14 residues. The sample is drawn from a study of CD8 T cells in ankylosing spondylitis. This TCR was sampled from a male donor with ankylosing spondylitis or in good health (not recorded which). This rearrangement joins TRBV5-1 to TRBJ2-4, with D perhaps TRBD2 (5 bases). Sequenced sample: blood, either unsorted or a sorted T cell fraction (not recorded which). The CDR3 loop reads CASSGAVAKNIQYF. CDR3 sequence (DNA): TGCGCCAGCAGCGGAGCGGTAGCCAAAAACATTCAGTACTTC. The full variable domain, completed using reference TRBV5-1 and TRBJ2-4, is KAGVTQTPRYLIKTRGQQVTLSCSPISGHRSVSWYQQTPGQGLQFLFEYFSETQRNKGNFPGRFSGRQFSNSRSEMNVSTLELGDSALYLCASSGAVAKNIQYFGAGTRLSVL.